This T cell receptor beta chain derives from a study of OX40 agonist ivuxolimab in advanced cancers. In its sample, this clone was seen once. Antigen: not known. Study results and limitations: In a subset of nonresponders, normalized T-cell clonal expansion was also low. Antigen specificity of clonally expanded peripheral T cells was not established.

TCRdb's copy holds only in-frame clones and misses some; the assay was immunoSEQ multiplex PCR. In the table there are 72,000 or so clones, about 86% of which are singletons. The CDR3 is made up of 17 amino acids. Germline lookup yields CDR1 SGHTA and CDR2 FQGNSA. V lost 3 bases to trimming and J lost 0 bases; unmatched junction nucleotides: 8. The chain couples TRBV7-2 to TRBJ2-3; 8 positions match TRBD2. Sample: CD4+ or CD8+ T cells sorted from blood, taken in a trial of the OX40 agonist ivuxolimab. The source is an adult with an advanced solid tumor such as melanoma, head and neck, liver or kidney cancer. CDR3: CASSLSGGALSTDTQYF. The CDR3, as DNA: TGTGCCAGCAGCTTGAGCGGGGGTGCCTTGAGCACAGATACGCAGTATTTT.